The clone carrying this TCR beta chain was seen many times. The data stem from a study of patients and donors after allogeneic stem cell transplantation. TCRdb independently ran MiXCR on the RT-PCR reads; one entry per CDR3 protein. This sample has hundreds of thousands of distinct CDR3 sequences; roughly 17% occur once, and the top ten carry around 7.9%. Germline CDR1 and CDR2: SQVTM and ANQGSEA. The CDR3 runs to 12 residues. V was cut by 5 bases and J by 4 bases, with 11 bases left in between. The sequenced sample was blood, either unsorted or a sorted T cell fraction (not recorded which). This receptor was obtained from a human donor who was either an allogeneic HSCT recipient or a stem cell or donor lymphocyte infusion donor (not recorded which). It is not recorded whose cells these are; they may come from a transplant donor. V gene TRBV29-1 combines with J gene TRBJ2-5, with TRBD2 as a possible D gene (5 bases). The CDR3 coding sequence is TGCAGCGTTTCTGAGGGTCCAGAGACCCAGTACTTC. As protein: CSVSEGPETQYF.